This T cell receptor (beta chain) was obtained from a study of human T cells and chemical hapten exposure. Broader study findings: Those TCRs sitting above 1 in 1000 frequency stayed the same with DPC sensitization. Because all patients had alopecia, their immune responses might differ from healthy ones. Expanded TCRs produced significantly more large CDR3 similarity clusters than controls did.

Time point indicated: pre-sensitization, week 0. Treatment: therapeutic diphenylcyclopropenone sensitization with weekly scalp DPC. The study extracted total RNA from unfractionated whole blood. Via MiXCR, TCRdb re-called the RACE reads, giving one row per CDR3 protein. The sample has a few hundred thousand distinct CDR3 sequences; 4.5% to 5.5% are singletons. Details on this clonotype: What it binds is unknown.

From germline, CDR1 is SNHLY and CDR2 FYNNEI. The CDR3 contains 13 residues. V gave up 4 bases and J gave up 10 bases; unmatched junction bases: 7. The specimen comprised whole blood, sampled in connection with sensitization to the hapten diphenylcyclopropenone (DPC). This chain connects TRBV2 to TRBJ1-1; 9 bases line up with TRBD1. This receptor was identified in a young woman with alopecia areata. Some clones in this sample may be carry-over from other donors' samples. The CDR3 here is CASSGSTGGRAFF. The CDR3 region has the DNA TGTGCCAGCAGTGGCTCGACAGGGGGAAGAGCTTTCTTT.